Listed here is a single TCR beta chain. Its specificity is unknown. CDR1 MGHRA and CDR2 YSYEKL come from the germline V gene. The length of the CDR3 is 13 residues. Trimming stripped 4 bases from V and 10 bases from J, with 14 bases between. This specimen belongs to a study of T-cell memory formation after mild COVID-19. Findings of the study overall: Contracting CD4+ clones were located mainly in CM and EM, and CD8+ clones in EMRA.

TCRdb fed the 5' RACE reads into MiXCR, producing one record per CDR3 protein. The sample lists more than 350,000 distinct CDR3 sequences, approximately 15% occurring once. The sequenced sample consisted of PBMCs or a T cell subset sorted from them (not recorded which). This chain connects TRBV4-1 to TRBJ2-1; D gene ambiguous. This TCR was sampled from a man aged 18 to 35 who had mild COVID-19 (a few samples of this study predate the infection). Cell type and time point are not known. DNA for the CDR3: TGCGCCAGCAGCCCTATGGCGGCGGAAGAGCAGTTCTTC. Translating it yields CASSPMAAEEQFF.